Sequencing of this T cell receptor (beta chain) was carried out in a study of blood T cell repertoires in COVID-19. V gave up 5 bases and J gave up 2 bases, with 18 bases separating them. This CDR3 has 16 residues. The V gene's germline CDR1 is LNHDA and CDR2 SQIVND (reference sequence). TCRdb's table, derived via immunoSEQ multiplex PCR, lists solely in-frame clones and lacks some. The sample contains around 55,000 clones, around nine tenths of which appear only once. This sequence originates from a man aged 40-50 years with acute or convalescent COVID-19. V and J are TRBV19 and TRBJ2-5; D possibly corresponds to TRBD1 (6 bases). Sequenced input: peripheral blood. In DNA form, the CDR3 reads TGTGCCAGTAGTCCCCGACAGGCTCGCAATCAAGAGACCCAGTACTTC. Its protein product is CASSPRQARNQETQYF.